The 30 T cell receptor beta chains listed next were all sequenced from one sample in a study of T cells in localized non-small cell lung cancer. Assay: immunoSEQ multiplex PCR; the TCRdb copy retains only in-frame clones and omits some. Here the sample spans under 50,000 clones, more than 80% being singletons. Sample: peripheral blood mononuclear cells, taken before any cancer treatment. The receptors here all came from a male donor aged 60 or over with stage II lung adenocarcinoma.

This chain links TRBV7-6 with TRBJ1-4; tentatively, D is TRBD1 (5 bases). Germline values: CDR1 SGHVS, CDR2 FNYEAQ. The CDR3 has 14 residues. V was cut by 5 bases and J by 7 bases, with 14 bases left in between. This CDR3 reads CASSPGRRSEKLFF. CDR3 DNA sequence: TGTGCCAGCAGCCCGGGACGGCGGAGTGAAAAACTGTTTTTT.

This clone was observed a handful of times. The rearrangement links TRBV11-3 to TRBJ2-1, with D maybe TRBD2 (6 bases). This CDR3 is 13 amino acids long. From germline, CDR1 is SGHNT and CDR2 YENEEA. Trimming removed 4 bases at V and 8 bases at J, with 12 bases between. Here the CDR3 reads CASSSRENHEQFF. The CDR3 nucleotides read TGTGCCAGCAGCTCGCGGGAAAACCATGAGCAGTTCTTC. Full variable domain (outside the CDR3, taken from reference TRBV11-3 and TRBJ2-1): EAGVVQSPRYKIIEKKQPVAFWCNPISGHNTLYWYLQNLGQGPELLIRYENEEAVDDSQLPKDRFSAERLKGVDSTLKIQPAELGDSAVYLCASSSRENHEQFFGPGTRLTVL.

The rearrangement uses TRBV5-1 and TRBJ1-2, with a possible D match to TRBD1 (6 bases). The CDR3 sequence is 13 residues long. The germline gives CDR1 SGHRS, CDR2 YFSETQ. Between the trimmed V and J ends, which lost 4 bases and 5 bases, there was a span of 12 bases. The DNA of the CDR3 is TGCGCCAGCAGCCAGAGAGGGGGATATGGCTACACCTTC. Translation: CASSQRGGYGYTF.

The rearrangement joins TRBV2 to TRBJ2-7; either TRBD1 or TRBD2 may supply D (5 bases each). This CDR3 region has 15 residues. V was clipped by 2 bases and J by 7 bases, with 18 bases between them. Looked up from germline, CDR1 is SNHLY and CDR2 is FYNNEI. DNA of the CDR3: TGTGCCAGCAGTGAATGGGACGCTCCATCGTGGGAGCAGTACTTC. This sequence encodes CASSEWDAPSWEQYF.

The chain uses TRBV10-3 and TRBJ1-2; D may be TRBD1 (5 bases). Germline lookup yields CDR1 ENHRY and CDR2 SYGVKD. V lost 4 bases to trimming and J lost 3 bases, with 9 bases between them. There are 13 residues in the CDR3. As DNA, the CDR3 is TGTGCCATCAGTGTAGACAGTCACTATGGCTACACCTTC. This gives the protein CAISVDSHYGYTF.

This chain uses TRBV7-2 with TRBJ2-2; D uncertain. The germline CDR1 and CDR2 sequences are SGHTA and FQGNSA. The CDR3 extends over 13 amino acids. The V and J ends lost 2 bases and 1 base respectively, with 2 bases between them. CDR3 DNA: TGTGCCAGCAGCTTAAGGAACACCGGGGAGCTGTTTTTT. This translates into CASSLRNTGELFF.

This chain connects TRBV18 to TRBJ2-5, with D unclear. The V gene lost 3 bases and the J gene lost 1 base, with 9 bases spanning the gap. The CDR3 covers 14 residues. Germline CDR1 KGHSH, CDR2 LQKENI. For the CDR3, the DNA is TGTGCCAGCTCACCGGGTAACCGCCAAGAGACCCAGTACTTC. Encoded protein: CASSPGNRQETQYF.

This chain connects TRBV11-3 to TRBJ2-3, with D uncertain. This CDR3 region has 12 residues. The germline V gene has CDR1 SGHNT and CDR2 YENEEA. The ends were cut back, 3 bases at V and 6 bases at J, with 7 bases in the middle. CDR3 bases: TGTGCCAGCAGCTTCGATTCCGATACGCAGTATTTT. This sequence encodes CASSFDSDTQYF.

The V and J genes are TRBV5-4 and TRBJ1-3; TRBD1 agrees at 11 bases. The CDR3 length is 15 residues. Germline loops: CDR1 SGHNT, CDR2 YYREEE (reference sequence). Losses at the gene ends were 4 bases for V and 3 bases for J; bases not matched to a gene: 3. CDR3 sequence: CASSTGTGGGNTIYF. The CDR3 DNA sequence: TGTGCCAGCAGCACCGGGACAGGGGGTGGAAACACCATATATTTT.

The chain joins TRBV5-8 to TRBJ1-2; D is unresolved. CDR3 length: 13 amino acids. The germline V and J ends were trimmed by 9 bases and 6 bases, with 18 bases remaining between them. CDR1 and CDR2 from the germline V gene are SGHTS and YDEGEE. CDR3 DNA: TGTGCCACCTCCATTCCAGGCAGTCATGGCTACACCTTC. Amino acid sequence: CATSIPGSHGYTF. The entire variable domain, with the rest obtained from reference TRBV5-8 and TRBJ1-2, is as follows: EAGVTQSPTHLIKTRGQQATLRCSPISGHTSVYWYQQALGLGLQFLLWYDEGEERNRGNFPPRFSGRQFPNYSSELNVNALELEDSALYLCATSIPGSHGYTFGSGTRLTVV.

The rearrangement joins TRBV5-1 to TRBJ1-2; 7 positions match TRBD1. The V gene end was trimmed by 4 bases and the J gene end by 8 bases; junction bases not matched to a gene: 14. The CDR3 spans 15 residues. Germline V CDR1 and CDR2: SGHRS, YFSETQ. The CDR3 protein is CASSGTTGASGGYTF. The CDR3, as DNA: TGCGCCAGCAGCGGGACTACAGGGGCGAGTGGAGGCTACACCTTC.

In its sample, this clone was seen once. The V call is TRBV19, the J call TRBJ2-3; D tentatively reads TRBD1 or TRBD2 (5 bases each). CDR1 and CDR2 (germline): LNHDA, SQIVND (reference sequence). Trimming removed 4 bases from V and 5 bases from J, with 16 bases in between. The CDR3 length is 15 residues. The CDR3 sequence is CASSTGTHRLDTQYF. For the CDR3, the DNA is TGTGCCAGTAGTACCGGGACGCACCGTCTAGATACGCAGTATTTT.

The rearrangement uses TRBV29-1 and TRBJ1-1, with TRBD1 matching over 7 bases. The CDR3 length is 13 residues. The germline V gene has CDR1 SQVTM and CDR2 ANQGSEA. Unmatched junction bases numbered 11, after V lost 7 bases and J lost 6 bases. For the CDR3, the DNA is TGCAGCGCAGGAAGGGGGCCCGACGCTGAAGCTTTCTTT. Protein: CSAGRGPDAEAFF.

On this clone: This CDR3 is also generated by other DNA sequences in the sample. J is TRBJ2-2 and V is TRBV28; 7 nucleotides line up with TRBD2. The CDR3 runs 14 residues. J gave up 1 base and V 6 bases, and 2 bases lay outside the gene matches. Germline values: CDR1 MDHEN, CDR2 SYDVKM. The CDR3 DNA reads as TGTGCCAGCAGAGGACTAGGGAACACCGGGGAGCTGTTTTTT. Protein sequence: CASRGLGNTGELFF.

J is TRBJ1-3 and V is TRBV6-1, with TRBD1 matching over 7 bases. V shed 4 bases and J 8 bases; nucleotides not matched to a gene: 5. In germline, CDR1 is MNHNS, CDR2 SASEGT. There are 13 residues in the CDR3. The CDR3 protein is CASSATGADTIYF. The CDR3 bases are TGTGCCAGCAGTGCCACAGGGGCCGACACCATATATTTT.

About this clone: This sample includes further DNA sequences coding for the same CDR3. This chain links TRBV19 with TRBJ1-1; perhaps TRBD1 as D (5 bases). CDR1 LNHDA and CDR2 SQIVND come from the germline V gene (reference sequence). This CDR3 spans 13 amino acids. The V and J ends lost 5 bases and 5 bases respectively, with 12 bases between them. CDR3 sequence reads: CASSLSGETEAFF. In DNA form, the CDR3 reads TGTGCCAGTAGTCTTTCGGGGGAGACTGAAGCTTTCTTT.

The V call is TRBV5-1, the J call TRBJ1-5; TRBD1 matches at 7 bases. Looked up from germline, CDR1 is SGHRS and CDR2 is YFSETQ. V was pared by 4 bases and J by 5 bases, with 9 bases of the junction left unmatched. The CDR3 has 15 residues. CDR3 region: CASSPGGVADQPQHF. The CDR3 nucleotides are TGCGCCAGCAGCCCAGGGGGGGTCGCGGATCAGCCCCAGCATTTT.

CDR3 amino acids: CASRPWDSHYEQYF. The CDR3 DNA reads as TGTGCCAGCAGGCCCTGGGACAGTCACTACGAGCAGTACTTC. This rearrangement joins TRBV7-9 to TRBJ2-7, with 7 bases that match TRBD1. The CDR3 runs 14 residues. From germline, CDR1 is SEHNR and CDR2 FQNEAQ (reference sequence). V was pared by 6 bases and J by 3 bases, with 8 bases of the junction left unmatched.

This rearrangement joins TRBV7-9 to TRBJ1-3; the D is unclear. The V end lost 3 bases, the J end lost 0 bases, and 9 bases lay between the germline ends. The CDR3 spans 15 residues. The germline CDR1 and CDR2 sequences are SEHNR and FQNEAQ (reference sequence). The CDR3 nucleotides read TGTGCCAGCAGCTTCTTTTTCAGCTCTGGAAACACCATATATTTT. This sequence encodes CASSFFFSSGNTIYF.

This chain links TRBV11-2 with TRBJ2-7; TRBD2 is a possible D gene (6 bases). The germline gives CDR1 SGHAT, CDR2 FQNNGV. Trimming removed 3 bases at V and 1 base at J, with 13 bases between. This CDR3 region has 15 residues. CDR3 region: CASSFTRDFSYEQYF. Here the CDR3 DNA reads TGTGCCAGCAGCTTCACCCGGGACTTTTCCTACGAGCAGTACTTC.

The chain joins TRBV19 to TRBJ1-2, with 12 bases identical to TRBD1. This CDR3 has 18 amino acids. The J segment lost 4 bases and the V segment lost 3 bases, leaving 12 bases of the junction unmatched. CDR1 is LNHDA and CDR2 is SQIVND in the germline V gene (reference sequence). The CDR3 region is CASSMGLGQGAILYGYTF. In nucleotides, the CDR3 is TGTGCCAGTAGTATGGGTCTGGGACAGGGGGCGATCCTCTATGGCTACACCTTC.

CDR3 DNA sequence: TGTGCCAGTAACAACTTCGGACGGATCTATGGCTACACCTTC. This translates into CASNNFGRIYGYTF. The V gene is TRBV19, the J gene TRBJ1-2, with D hard to call. CDR1 and CDR2 (germline): LNHDA, SQIVND (reference sequence). The CDR3 totals 14 residues. Trimming took off 7 bases at V and 4 bases at J, with 16 bases between the two ends.

V usage is TRBV2 and J usage is TRBJ2-3; no clear D gene. With 7 bases removed from V and 2 bases from J, the gap between germline ends came to 4 bases. Germline V CDR1 and CDR2: SNHLY, FYNNEI. This CDR3 comprises 11 residues. CDR3 loop: CASTYTDTQYF. Here the CDR3 DNA reads TGTGCCAGCACTTACACAGATACGCAGTATTTT.

The CDR3 is CASSLTGKVKNEQFF. The DNA for the CDR3 is TGTGCCAGCAGCCTCACGGGGAAGGTTAAGAATGAGCAGTTCTTC. The rearrangement joins TRBV9 to TRBJ2-1; weak D call: TRBD2 (5 bases). V lost 4 bases and J lost 7, with 18 bases in between. The CDR3 length is 15 residues. The germline gives CDR1 SGDLS, CDR2 YYNGEE.

The chain joins TRBV5-1 to TRBJ1-5; weak D call: TRBD1 (6 bases). CDR3 length: 14 amino acids. Trimming pared 0 bases from V and 7 bases from J, leaving 11 bases between. The germline V gene encodes CDR1 SGHRS and CDR2 YFSETQ. The CDR3: CASSLAGGQQPQHF. The CDR3, as DNA: TGCGCCAGCAGCTTGGCCGGGGGGCAACAGCCCCAGCATTTT. The variable domain in full, with the rest retrieved from reference TRBV5-1 and TRBJ1-5, is KAGVTQTPRYLIKTRGQQVTLSCSPISGHRSVSWYQQTPGQGLQFLFEYFSETQRNKGNFPGRFSGRQFSNSRSEMNVSTLELGDSALYLCASSLAGGQQPQHFGDGTRLSIL.

In DNA form, the CDR3 reads TGTGCCACCAGCACCTACATCGGAGCCTACGAGCAGTACTTC. Translated, it gives CATSTYIGAYEQYF. The chain is built from TRBV15 and TRBJ2-7; D not resolved. The CDR3 covers 14 residues. From germline, CDR1 is LNHNV and CDR2 YYDKDF (reference sequence). V dropped 4 bases and J dropped 2 bases, with 12 bases sitting between them.

The J gene is TRBJ1-2, the V gene TRBV5-8; 7 nucleotides align to TRBD1. V gave up 4 bases and J gave up 2 bases; unmatched junction bases: 5. This CDR3 is 14 amino acids long. Germline CDR1 and CDR2: SGHTS and YDEGEE. This CDR3 reads CASSQRQGNYGYTF. In nucleotides, the CDR3 is TGTGCCAGCAGCCAACGACAGGGCAACTATGGCTACACCTTC.

The chain uses TRBV30 and TRBJ1-2; 7 nucleotides match TRBD1. The CDR3 is made up of 12 amino acids. CDR1 and CDR2 from the germline V gene are GTSNPN and SVGIG (reference sequence). CDR3 residues: CARRQGLGGYTF. CDR3 nucleotides: TGTGCACGTCGACAGGGCCTAGGCGGCTACACCTTC. Complete variable domain (other parts from reference TRBV30 and TRBJ1-2): SQTIHQWPATLVQPVGSPLSLECTVEGTSNPNLYWYRQAAGRGLQLLFYSVGIGQISSEVPQNLSASRPQDRQFILSSKKLLLSDSGFYLCARRQGLGGYTFGSGTRLTVV.

The chain recombines TRBV6-5 with TRBJ2-7; D ambiguous. Germline V CDR1 and CDR2: MNHEY, SVGAGI. The V and J ends lost 10 bases and 5 bases respectively, with 12 bases between them. The CDR3 spans 11 residues. The CDR3 sequence: CAIGRFHEQYF. In DNA form, the CDR3 reads TGTGCCATAGGACGGTTTCACGAGCAGTACTTC.

The chain combines TRBV6-4 with TRBJ1-1, with 8 bases that match TRBD1. Germline V gene data show CDR1 as MRHNA and CDR2 as SNTAGT. The V segment lost 7 bases and the J segment 2 bases; nucleotides outside the gene matches: 6. The CDR3 consists of 14 residues. CDR3 DNA: TGTGCCAGCAAGACGGACAGGGACAACACTGAAGCTTTCTTT. This codes for CASKTDRDNTEAFF.